Below, one TCR beta chain is given with its context. Antigen unknown. The sample originates from a study of vaccination and CD4 T cells after COVID-19. With the Oncomine TCR Beta short-read assay, DNA from cultured CD4+ T cells was sequenced. TCRdb fed the PCR reads into MiXCR, producing one record per CDR3 protein. Among roughly 9,900 distinct CDR3 sequences, about 28% were seen once, and the ten largest hold 7.5% to 9.5%. Treatment given: approximately 9-day PBMC culture with coronavirus spike peptide pools or control peptides (ViraFEST assay). ViraFEST relied on peptide pools to expand antigen-specific T cells; the TCRs were sequenced afterward. This receptor was obtained from a human donor who had recovered from COVID-19. The sequenced sample was CD4+ T cells from blood, cultured in vitro.

CDR3 residues: CSVTVNEKLFF. In DNA, the CDR3 is TGCAGTGTGACAGTGAACGAAAAACTGTTTTTT. The chain joins TRBV20-1 to TRBJ1-4; the D gene is possibly TRBD1 (5 bases). This CDR3 spans 11 amino acids. Germline loops: CDR1 DFQATT, CDR2 SNEGSKA (reference sequence). V was clipped by 7 bases and J by 8 bases, with 11 bases between them.